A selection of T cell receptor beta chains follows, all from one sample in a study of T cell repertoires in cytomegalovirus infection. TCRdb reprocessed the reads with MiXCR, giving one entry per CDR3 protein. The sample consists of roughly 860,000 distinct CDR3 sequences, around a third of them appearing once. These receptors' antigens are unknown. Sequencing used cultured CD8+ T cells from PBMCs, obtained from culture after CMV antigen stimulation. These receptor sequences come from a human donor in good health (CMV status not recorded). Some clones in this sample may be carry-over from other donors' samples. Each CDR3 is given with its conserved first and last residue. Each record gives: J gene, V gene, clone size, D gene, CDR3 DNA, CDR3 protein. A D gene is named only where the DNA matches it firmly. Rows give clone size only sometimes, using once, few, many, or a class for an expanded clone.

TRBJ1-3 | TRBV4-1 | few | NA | TGCGCCAGCAGCCATACGAGTTTGAGCGGAAACACCATATATTTT | CASSHTSLSGNTIYF
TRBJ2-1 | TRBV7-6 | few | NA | TGTGCCAGCAGTCTTAGTTGGCGGGAGCAGTTCTTC | CASSLSWREQFF
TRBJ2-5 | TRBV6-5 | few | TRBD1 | TGTGCCAGCAGTTACCTAGGACAGGGCCACCAAGAGACCCAGTACTTC | CASSYLGQGHQETQYF
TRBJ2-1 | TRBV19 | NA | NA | TGTGCCAGTAGCCCCGACAGAGGCAGCTCCTACAATGAGCAGTTCTTC | CASSPDRGSSYNEQFF
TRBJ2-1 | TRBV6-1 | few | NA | TGTGCCAGCAGTGAAAAACATATCACTAATGAGCAGTTCTTC | CASSEKHITNEQFF
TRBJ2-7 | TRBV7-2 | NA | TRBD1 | TGTGCCAGCAGCCCAGGGGGCGCCTCCTACGAGCAGTACTTC | CASSPGGASYEQYF
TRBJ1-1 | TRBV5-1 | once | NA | TGCGCCAGCAGCGGTCCGGGAAAGAGGTCTGAAGCTTTCTTT | CASSGPGKRSEAFF
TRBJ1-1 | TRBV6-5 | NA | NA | TGTGCCAGCAGTTACAACCGGGCCCCGAACACTGAAGCTTTCTTT | CASSYNRAPNTEAFF
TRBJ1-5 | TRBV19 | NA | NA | TGTGCCAGTAGTAGGGCGAGCAATCAGCCCCAGCATTTT | CASSRASNQPQHF
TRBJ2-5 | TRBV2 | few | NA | TGTGCCAGCAGTGAAGGGGCAGGGCGTGAGACCCAGTACTTC | CASSEGAGRETQYF
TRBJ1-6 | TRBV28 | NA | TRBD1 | TGTGCCAGCAGTTTTACAGGGGGCGCGACTAATTCACCCCTCCACTTT | CASSFTGGATNSPLHF
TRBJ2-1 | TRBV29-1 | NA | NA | TGCAGCGTTGTACAGGGTTACAATGAGCAGTTCTTC | CSVVQGYNEQFF
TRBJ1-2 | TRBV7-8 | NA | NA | TGTGCCAGCAGCAAACTTCGACGGGGCGGTGACTATGGCTACACCTTC | CASSKLRRGGDYGYTF